A single T cell receptor beta chain is shown here with its context. The antigen is undetermined. This table comes from immunoSEQ multiplex PCR, and its TCRdb copy is limited to in-frame clones, with some not included. The sample has 20,000 to 25,000 clones; approximately 90% are singletons. This sample was taken from a study of T cells in localized non-small cell lung cancer. Study-wide results and caveats: Sequencing was limited to one tumor region, leaving the possibility of heterogeneity open.

V gave up 5 bases and J gave up 0 bases, with 5 bases separating them. Germline V CDR1 and CDR2: ENHRY, SYGVKD. CDR3 length equals 12 residues. The TCR was taken from a male donor older than 55 with stage I squamous cell lung carcinoma. The source material was peripheral blood, sampled before any cancer treatment. The chain combines TRBV10-3 with TRBJ2-7; D gene ambiguous. The CDR3 here is CAISRSSYEQYF. The CDR3 bases are TGTGCCATCAGTCGGAGCTCCTACGAGCAGTACTTC.